Listed below are T cell receptor beta chains from one sample, sequenced in a study of blood T cell repertoires in COVID-19. Generated by immunoSEQ multiplex PCR, the TCRdb table keeps only in-frame clones and is missing some. The sample contains over 6,000 clones, 86% of which appear only once. The sequenced sample was peripheral blood. These receptors were collected from a human donor with active COVID-19. The donor label of this sample is uncertain. CDR3s include the opening cysteine and the closing phenylalanine or tryptophan. The order of the fields is D gene, V gene, clone size, J gene, CDR3 DNA, CDR3 protein. D genes are given only for firm matches. Rows may omit the clone size; those that give it use once, few, many or a size class.

TRBD2	TRBV20-1	.	TRBJ2-3	TGCAGTGCTAGTGGGGACTACCAAGATACGCAGTATTTT	CSASGDYQDTQYF
.	TRBV7-9	.	TRBJ1-1	TGTGCCAGCAGCTTAAAAATATCGAACACTGAAGCTTTCTTT	CASSLKISNTEAFF
TRBD1	TRBV9	.	TRBJ1-1	TGTGCCAGCAGTCCCCCGGACAGGAGCACTGAAGCTTTCTTT	CASSPPDRSTEAFF
TRBD2	TRBV10-2	.	TRBJ2-7	TGCGCCAGCAACGAAAGGACTAGCGGGGGAGCCTACGAGCAGTACTTC	CASNERTSGGAYEQYF
TRBD2	TRBV5-4	.	TRBJ2-3	TGTGCCAGCAGCTTGCCACTAGCGGGCGCCGTTGGGGCAGATACGCAGTATTTT	CASSLPLAGAVGADTQYF
TRBD1	TRBV3-1/TRBV3-2	.	TRBJ2-3	TGTGCCAGCAGCCCCGAAACAGGGGCTGTCGGTACAGATACGCAGTATTTT	CASSPETGAVGTDTQYF
TRBD2	TRBV6-2/TRBV6-3	.	TRBJ2-3	TGTGCCAGCAGTTACTCTGGACTAGCGGGAGATACGCAGTATTTT	CASSYSGLAGDTQYF
.	TRBV15	.	TRBJ1-2	TGTGCCACCAGCAGTCTTACAGGCGGATTAGATTATGGCTACACCTTC	CATSSLTGGLDYGYTF
.	TRBV7-8	.	TRBJ1-1	TGTGCCAGCAGCTCAAGGGGCAACACTGAAGCTTTCTTT	CASSSRGNTEAFF
TRBD1	TRBV5-1	.	TRBJ2-1	TGCGCCAGCAGCGTTATCGCGCCTCCTACAGGGGGCAATGAGCAGTTCTTC	CASSVIAPPTGGNEQFF
TRBD1	TRBV5-1	.	TRBJ1-2	TGCGCCAGCAGACCGGACAGGGGGCGCGATGGCTACACCTTC	CASRPDRGRDGYTF
.	TRBV20-1	.	TRBJ2-7	TGCAGTGCTAGTAACAGGGCCTACGAGCAGTACTTC	CSASNRAYEQYF
TRBD2	TRBV5-4	few	TRBJ2-5	TGTGCCAGCAGCTCCGGACTAGCGGACTACCAAGAGACCCAGTACTTC	CASSSGLADYQETQYF
.	TRBV4-3	.	TRBJ1-4	TGCGCCAGCAGCCAAGAAAAAAGGGGCGGTAATGAAAAACTGTTTTTT	CASSQEKRGGNEKLFF